The sequence of this T cell receptor beta chain was determined in a study of Graves' ophthalmopathy and Graves' hyperthyroidism. The CDR3 has 16 residues. The V end was cut by 6 bases, the J end by 9 bases, with 23 bases between. Germline values: CDR1 SGHTA, CDR2 FQGNSA. Exclusion criteria comprised other autoimmune diseases, uncontrolled infections, pregnancy or lactation in patients. Amplification targeted the TCR beta CDR3 regions, with RNA transcripts as the source material. HTBI-primed first-round RT-PCR preceded second-round multiplex PCR. TCRdb redid the calling of the multiplex PCR reads with MiXCR, one entry per CDR3 protein. The sample holds over a million distinct CDR3 sequences, around a third seen once.

Input material: peripheral blood or thyroid tissue (not recorded which). This receptor was obtained from an adult man with Graves' hyperthyroidism. This chain links TRBV7-2 with TRBJ2-2; either TRBD1 or TRBD2 may supply D (5 bases each). CDR3 amino acids: CASRGGTGMILRELFF. CDR3 coding DNA: TGTGCCAGCAGGGGTGGGACGGGGATGATTCTACGGGAGCTGTTTTTT.